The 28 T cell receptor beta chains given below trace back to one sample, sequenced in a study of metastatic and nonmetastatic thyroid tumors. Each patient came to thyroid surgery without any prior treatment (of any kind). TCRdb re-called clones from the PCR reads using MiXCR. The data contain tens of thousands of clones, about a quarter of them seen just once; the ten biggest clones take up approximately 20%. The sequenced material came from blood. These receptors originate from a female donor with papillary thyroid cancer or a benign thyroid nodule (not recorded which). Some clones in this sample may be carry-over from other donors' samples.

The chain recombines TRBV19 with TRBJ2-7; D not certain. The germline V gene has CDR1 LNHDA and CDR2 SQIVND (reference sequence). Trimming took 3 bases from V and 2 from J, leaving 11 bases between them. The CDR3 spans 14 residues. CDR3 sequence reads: CASSIRTRPYEQYF. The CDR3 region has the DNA TGTGCCAGTAGTATCCGGACGCGACCCTACGAGCAGTACTTC.

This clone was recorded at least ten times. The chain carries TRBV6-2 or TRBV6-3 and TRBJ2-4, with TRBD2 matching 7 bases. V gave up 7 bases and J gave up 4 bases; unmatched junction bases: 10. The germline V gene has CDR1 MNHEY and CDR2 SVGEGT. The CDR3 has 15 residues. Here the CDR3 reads CASNGRGRVKNIQYF. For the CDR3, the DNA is TGTGCCAGCAACGGACGGGGGAGGGTGAAAAACATTCAGTACTTC.

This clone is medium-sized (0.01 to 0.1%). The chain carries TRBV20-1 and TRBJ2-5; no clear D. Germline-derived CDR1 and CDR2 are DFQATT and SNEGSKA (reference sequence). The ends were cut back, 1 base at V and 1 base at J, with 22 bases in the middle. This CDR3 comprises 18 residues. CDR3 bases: TGCAGTGCTAGAGGGCGGACCCCGCTCCACCCTCTCCAAGAGACCCAGTACTTC. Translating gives CSARGRTPLHPLQETQYF.

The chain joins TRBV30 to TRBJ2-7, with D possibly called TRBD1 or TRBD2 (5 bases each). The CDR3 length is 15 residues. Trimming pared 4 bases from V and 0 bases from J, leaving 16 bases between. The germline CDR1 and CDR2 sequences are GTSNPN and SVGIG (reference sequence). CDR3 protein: CAWNLGDISSYEQYF. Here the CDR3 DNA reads TGTGCCTGGAATTTGGGGGATATAAGCTCCTACGAGCAGTACTTC.

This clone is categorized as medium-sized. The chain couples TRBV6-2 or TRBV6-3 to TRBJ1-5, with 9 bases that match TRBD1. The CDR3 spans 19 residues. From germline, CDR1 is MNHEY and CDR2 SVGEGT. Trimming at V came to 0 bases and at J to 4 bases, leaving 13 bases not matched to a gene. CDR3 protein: CASSYSKRGLGTGNQPQHF. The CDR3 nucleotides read TGTGCCAGCAGTTACTCGAAACGCGGATTGGGGACAGGGAATCAGCCCCAGCATTTT.

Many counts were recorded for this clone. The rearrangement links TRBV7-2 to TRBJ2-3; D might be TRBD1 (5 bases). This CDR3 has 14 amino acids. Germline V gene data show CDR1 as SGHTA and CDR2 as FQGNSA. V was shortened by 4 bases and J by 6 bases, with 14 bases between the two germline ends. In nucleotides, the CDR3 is TGTGCCAGCAGCTCGCGAATAGGGGCTGATACGCAGTATTTT. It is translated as CASSSRIGADTQYF.

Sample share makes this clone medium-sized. This CDR3 is CASSTGTSGSLFF. CDR3 bases: TGTGCCAGCAGTACGGGAACTAGCGGGAGCCTGTTCTTC. The chain recombines TRBV6-2 or TRBV6-3 with TRBJ2-1; TRBD2 matches 11 bases. J was trimmed by 15 bases and V by 5 bases; bases with no gene match: 9. Germline CDR1 is MNHEY and CDR2 is SVGEGT. The CDR3 consists of 13 residues.

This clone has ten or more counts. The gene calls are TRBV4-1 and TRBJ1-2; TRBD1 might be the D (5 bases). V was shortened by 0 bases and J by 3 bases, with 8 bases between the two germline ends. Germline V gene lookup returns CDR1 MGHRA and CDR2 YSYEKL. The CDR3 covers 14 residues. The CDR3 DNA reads TGCGCCAGCAGCCAAGACGGGGCGGACTATGGCTACACCTTC. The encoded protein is CASSQDGADYGYTF.

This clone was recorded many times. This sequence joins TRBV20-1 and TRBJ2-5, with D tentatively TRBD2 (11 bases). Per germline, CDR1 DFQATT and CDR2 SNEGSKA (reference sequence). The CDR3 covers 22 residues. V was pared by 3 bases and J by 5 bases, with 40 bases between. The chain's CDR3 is CSARGGQGTPGTSGGMGETQYF. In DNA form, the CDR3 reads TGCAGTGCTAGGGGGGGACAGGGGACCCCCGGGACTAGCGGAGGTATGGGGGAGACCCAGTACTTC.

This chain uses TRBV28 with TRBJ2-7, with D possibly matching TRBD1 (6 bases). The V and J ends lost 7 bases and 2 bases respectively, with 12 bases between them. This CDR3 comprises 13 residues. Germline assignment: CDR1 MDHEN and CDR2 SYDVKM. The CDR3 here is CASTGGSPYEQYF. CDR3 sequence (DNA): TGTGCCAGCACTGGGGGCTCGCCCTACGAGCAGTACTTC.

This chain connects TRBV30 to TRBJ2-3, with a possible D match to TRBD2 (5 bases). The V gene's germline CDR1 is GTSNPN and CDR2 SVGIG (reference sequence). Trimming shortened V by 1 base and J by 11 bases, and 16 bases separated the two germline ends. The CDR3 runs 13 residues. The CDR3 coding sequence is TGTGCCTGGAGTGACAGCGGTACAGATGAGCAGTATTTT. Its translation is CAWSDSGTDEQYF.

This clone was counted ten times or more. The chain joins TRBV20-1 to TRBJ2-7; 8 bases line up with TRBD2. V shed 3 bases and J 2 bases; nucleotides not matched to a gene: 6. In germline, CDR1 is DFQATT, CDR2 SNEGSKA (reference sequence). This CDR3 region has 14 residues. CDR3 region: CSASAGGPPYEQYF. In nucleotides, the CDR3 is TGCAGTGCTAGCGCGGGAGGTCCCCCCTACGAGCAGTACTTC.

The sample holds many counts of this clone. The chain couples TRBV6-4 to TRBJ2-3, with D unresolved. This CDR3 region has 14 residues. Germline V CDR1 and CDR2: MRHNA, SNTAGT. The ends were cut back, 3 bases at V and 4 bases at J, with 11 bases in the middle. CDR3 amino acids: CASSEHSSADTQYF. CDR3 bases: TGTGCCAGCAGTGAACACAGTTCCGCAGATACGCAGTATTTT.

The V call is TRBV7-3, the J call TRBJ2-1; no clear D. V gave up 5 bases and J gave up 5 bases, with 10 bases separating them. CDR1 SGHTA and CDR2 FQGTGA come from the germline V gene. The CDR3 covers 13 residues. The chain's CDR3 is CASSPPTNNEQFF. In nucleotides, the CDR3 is TGTGCCAGCAGCCCACCAACAAACAATGAGCAGTTCTTC.

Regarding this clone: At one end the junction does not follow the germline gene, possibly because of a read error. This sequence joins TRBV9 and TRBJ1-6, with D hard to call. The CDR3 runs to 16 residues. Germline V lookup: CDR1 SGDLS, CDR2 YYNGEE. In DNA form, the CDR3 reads TGTGCCAGGAGCGTAGATCCCTTTGGATATAATTCACCCCTCCACTTT. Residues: CARSVDPFGYNSPLHF.

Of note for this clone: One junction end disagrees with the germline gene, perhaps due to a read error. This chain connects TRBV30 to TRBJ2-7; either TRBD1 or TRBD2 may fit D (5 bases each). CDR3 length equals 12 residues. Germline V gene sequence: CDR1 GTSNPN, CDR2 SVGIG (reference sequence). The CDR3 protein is CAWEGSGYAQYF. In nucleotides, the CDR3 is TGTGCCTGGGAGGGGAGTGGGTACGCGCAGTACTTC.

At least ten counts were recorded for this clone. The chain's CDR3 is CASSIPGGAEQFF. In DNA form, the CDR3 reads TGTGCCAGCAGCATCCCCGGCGGGGCTGAGCAGTTCTTC. This chain connects TRBV13 to TRBJ2-1; perhaps TRBD2 as D (6 bases). Trimming removed 5 bases from V and 9 bases from J, with 14 bases in between. The germline CDR1 and CDR2 sequences are PRHDT and FYEKMQ (reference sequence). The CDR3 extends over 13 amino acids.

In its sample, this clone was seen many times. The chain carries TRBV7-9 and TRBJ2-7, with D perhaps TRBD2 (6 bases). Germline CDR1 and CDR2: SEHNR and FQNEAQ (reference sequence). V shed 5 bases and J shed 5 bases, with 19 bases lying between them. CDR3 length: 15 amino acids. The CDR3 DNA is TGTGCCAGCAGCCCCAAGGGACTCCCTCTCGACGAGCAGTACTTC. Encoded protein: CASSPKGLPLDEQYF.

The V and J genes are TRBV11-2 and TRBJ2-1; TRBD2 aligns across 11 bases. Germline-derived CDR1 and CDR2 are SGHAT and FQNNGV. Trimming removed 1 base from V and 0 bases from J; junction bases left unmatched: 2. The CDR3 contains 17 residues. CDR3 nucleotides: TGTGCCAGCAGCTTAGGACTAGCGGGGAACTCCTACAATGAGCAGTTCTTC. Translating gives CASSLGLAGNSYNEQFF.

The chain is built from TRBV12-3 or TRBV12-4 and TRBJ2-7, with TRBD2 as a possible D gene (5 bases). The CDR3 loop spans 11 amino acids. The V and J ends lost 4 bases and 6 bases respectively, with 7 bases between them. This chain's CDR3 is CASSYAGEQYF. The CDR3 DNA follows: TGTGCCAGCAGTTACGCGGGCGAGCAGTACTTC.

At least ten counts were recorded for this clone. The CDR3: CAWSPRGGTALPLHF. The CDR3 DNA reads as TGTGCCTGGAGTCCGAGGGGAGGGACAGCATTGCCCCTCCACTTT. The chain links TRBV30 to TRBJ1-6; 7 bases fit TRBD1. Looked up from germline, CDR1 is GTSNPN and CDR2 is SVGIG (reference sequence). V trimming: 2 bases; J trimming: 13 bases; junction bases outside the gene matches: 14. This CDR3 comprises 15 residues.

The CDR3 DNA sequence: TGTGCCAGCAGCTGGACAAAAGCGGGAGGGGAGTACTTC. This codes for CASSWTKAGGEYF. This chain uses TRBV7-2 with TRBJ2-7; 10 bases are shared with TRBD2. The J segment lost 11 bases and the V segment lost 4 bases, leaving 8 bases of the junction unmatched. This CDR3 has 13 amino acids. CDR1 and CDR2 (germline): SGHTA, FQGNSA.

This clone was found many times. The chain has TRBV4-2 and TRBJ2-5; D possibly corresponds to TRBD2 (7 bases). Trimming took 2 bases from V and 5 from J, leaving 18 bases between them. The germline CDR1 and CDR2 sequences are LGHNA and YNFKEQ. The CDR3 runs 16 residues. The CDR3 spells CASSQSVGGASETQYF. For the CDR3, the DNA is TGTGCCAGCAGCCAAAGCGTGGGGGGGGCCTCGGAGACCCAGTACTTC.

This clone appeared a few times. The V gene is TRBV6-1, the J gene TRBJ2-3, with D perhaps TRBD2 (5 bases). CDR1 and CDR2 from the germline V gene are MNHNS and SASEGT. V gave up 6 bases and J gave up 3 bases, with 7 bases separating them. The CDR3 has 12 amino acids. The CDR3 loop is CASRGDTDTQYF. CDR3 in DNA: TGTGCCAGCAGGGGAGATACAGATACGCAGTATTTT.

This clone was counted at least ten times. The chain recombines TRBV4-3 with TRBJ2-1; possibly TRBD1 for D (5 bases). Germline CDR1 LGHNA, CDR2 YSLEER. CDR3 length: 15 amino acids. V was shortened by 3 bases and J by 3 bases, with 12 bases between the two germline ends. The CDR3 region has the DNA TGCGCCAGCAGCCAGATTCAGGGTTACTACAATGAGCAGTTCTTC. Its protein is CASSQIQGYYNEQFF.

CDR3 nucleotides: TGCAGTGCCAAGACACCCTCCTACGAGCAGTACTTC. Translating it yields CSAKTPSYEQYF. The genes are TRBV20-1 and TRBJ2-7; D not certain. The CDR3 runs to 12 residues. Trimming stripped 6 bases from V and 0 bases from J, with 9 bases between. Looked up from germline, CDR1 is DFQATT and CDR2 is SNEGSKA (reference sequence).

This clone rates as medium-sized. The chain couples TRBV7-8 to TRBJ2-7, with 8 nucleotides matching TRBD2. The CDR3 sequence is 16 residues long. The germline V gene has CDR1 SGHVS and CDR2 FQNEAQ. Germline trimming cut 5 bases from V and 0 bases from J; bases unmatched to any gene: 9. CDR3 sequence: CASSINRGGISYEQYF. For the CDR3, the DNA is TGTGCCAGCAGCATCAACCGGGGGGGGATCTCCTACGAGCAGTACTTC.

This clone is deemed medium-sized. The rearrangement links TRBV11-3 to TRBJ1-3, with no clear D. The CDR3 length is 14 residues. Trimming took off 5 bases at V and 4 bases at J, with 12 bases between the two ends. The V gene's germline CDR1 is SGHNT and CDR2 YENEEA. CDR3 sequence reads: CASSGGSEGNTIYF. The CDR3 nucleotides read TGTGCCAGCAGCGGAGGGTCGGAGGGAAACACCATATATTTT.